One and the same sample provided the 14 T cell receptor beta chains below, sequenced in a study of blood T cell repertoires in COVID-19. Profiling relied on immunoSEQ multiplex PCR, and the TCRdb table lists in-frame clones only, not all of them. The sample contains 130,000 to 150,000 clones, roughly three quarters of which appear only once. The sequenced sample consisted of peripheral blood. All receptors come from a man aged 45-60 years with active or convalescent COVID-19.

This CDR3 reads CASSRGDTQYF. The CDR3 bases are TGTGCCAGCAGCAGGGGCGATACGCAGTATTTT. The chain combines TRBV3-1 (or the pseudogene TRBV3-2) with TRBJ2-3; weak D call: TRBD1 (5 bases). Germline CDR1 is LGHDT and CDR2 is YNNKEL (reference sequence). Trimming took off 5 bases at V and 6 bases at J, with 6 bases between the two ends. The CDR3 is 11 amino acids.

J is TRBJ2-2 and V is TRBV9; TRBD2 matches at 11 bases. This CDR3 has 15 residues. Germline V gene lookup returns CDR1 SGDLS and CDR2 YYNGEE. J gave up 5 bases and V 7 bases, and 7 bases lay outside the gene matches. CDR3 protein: CASQRTSGSTGELFF. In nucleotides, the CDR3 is TGTGCCAGCCAAAGGACTAGCGGGTCGACCGGGGAGCTGTTTTTT. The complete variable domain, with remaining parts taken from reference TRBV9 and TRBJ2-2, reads DSGVTQTPKHLITATGQRVTLRCSPRSGDLSVYWYQQSLDQGLQFLIQYYNGEERAKGNILERFSAQQFPDLHSELNLSSLELGDSALYFCASQRTSGSTGELFFGEGSRLTVL.

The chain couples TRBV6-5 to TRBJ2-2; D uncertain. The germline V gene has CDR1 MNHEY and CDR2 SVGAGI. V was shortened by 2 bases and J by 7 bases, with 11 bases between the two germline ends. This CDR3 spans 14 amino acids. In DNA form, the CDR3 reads TGTGCCAGCAGTTACAGTTTGGAGAACGGGGAGCTGTTTTTT. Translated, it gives CASSYSLENGELFF.

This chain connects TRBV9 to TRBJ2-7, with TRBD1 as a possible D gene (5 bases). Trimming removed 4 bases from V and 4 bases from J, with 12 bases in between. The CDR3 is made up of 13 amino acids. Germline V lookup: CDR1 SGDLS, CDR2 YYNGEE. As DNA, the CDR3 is TGTGCCAGCAGCCCACCCACAGGTTACGAGCAGTACTTC. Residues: CASSPPTGYEQYF.

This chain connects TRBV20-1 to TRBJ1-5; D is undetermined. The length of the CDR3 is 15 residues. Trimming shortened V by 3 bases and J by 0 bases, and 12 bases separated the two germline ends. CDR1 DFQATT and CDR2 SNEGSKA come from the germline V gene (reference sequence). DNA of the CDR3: TGCAGTGCTAGTCGGCAGGACTATAGCAATCAGCCCCAGCATTTT. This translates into CSASRQDYSNQPQHF.

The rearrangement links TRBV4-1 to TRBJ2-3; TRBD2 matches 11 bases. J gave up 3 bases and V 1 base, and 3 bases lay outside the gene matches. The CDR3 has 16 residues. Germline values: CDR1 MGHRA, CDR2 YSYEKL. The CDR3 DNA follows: TGCGCCAGCAGCCAAGGACTAGCGGGACCAACAGATACGCAGTATTTT. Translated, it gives CASSQGLAGPTDTQYF.

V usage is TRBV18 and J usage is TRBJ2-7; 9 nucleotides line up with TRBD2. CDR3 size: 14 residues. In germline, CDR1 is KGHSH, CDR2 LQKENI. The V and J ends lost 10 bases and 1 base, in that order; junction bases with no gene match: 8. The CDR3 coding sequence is TGTGCCACCCAAGAACTAGCGGGTTCCTACGAGCAGTACTTC. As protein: CATQELAGSYEQYF.

CDR3 sequence (DNA): TGTGCCAGCAGCGTAGACCCCGCCAGGGTGAACACTGAAGCTTTCTTT. Translated: CASSVDPARVNTEAFF. The rearrangement links TRBV9 to TRBJ1-1; TRBD1 is a possible D gene (5 bases). V was trimmed by 0 bases and J by 0 bases, leaving 12 bases between them. The CDR3 loop spans 16 amino acids. CDR1 is SGDLS and CDR2 is YYNGEE in the germline V gene.

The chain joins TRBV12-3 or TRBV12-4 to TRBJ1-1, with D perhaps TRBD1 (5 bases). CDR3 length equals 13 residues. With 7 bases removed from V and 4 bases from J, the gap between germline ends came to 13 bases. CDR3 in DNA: TGTGCCAGCACCCAGCGGGGGAGCACTGAAGCTTTCTTT. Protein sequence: CASTQRGSTEAFF.

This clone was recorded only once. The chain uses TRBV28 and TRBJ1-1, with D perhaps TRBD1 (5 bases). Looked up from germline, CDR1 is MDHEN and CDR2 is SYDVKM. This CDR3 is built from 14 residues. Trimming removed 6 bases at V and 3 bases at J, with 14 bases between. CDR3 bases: TGTGCCAGCAGCAGAACAGGATACCACACTGAAGCTTTCTTT. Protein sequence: CASSRTGYHTEAFF.

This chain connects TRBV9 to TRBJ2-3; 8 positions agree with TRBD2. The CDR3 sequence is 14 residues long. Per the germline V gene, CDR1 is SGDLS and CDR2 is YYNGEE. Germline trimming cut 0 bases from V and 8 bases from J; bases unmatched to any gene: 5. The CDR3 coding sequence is TGTGCCAGCAGCGTAGAACTAGCGGAGCTTACGCAGTATTTT. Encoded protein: CASSVELAELTQYF.

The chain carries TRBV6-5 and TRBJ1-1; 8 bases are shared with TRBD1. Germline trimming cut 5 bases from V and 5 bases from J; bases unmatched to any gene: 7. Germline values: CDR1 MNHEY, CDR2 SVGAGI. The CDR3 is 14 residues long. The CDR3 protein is CASSPGQVATEAFF. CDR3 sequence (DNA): TGTGCCAGCAGTCCGGGACAGGTTGCAACTGAAGCTTTCTTT.

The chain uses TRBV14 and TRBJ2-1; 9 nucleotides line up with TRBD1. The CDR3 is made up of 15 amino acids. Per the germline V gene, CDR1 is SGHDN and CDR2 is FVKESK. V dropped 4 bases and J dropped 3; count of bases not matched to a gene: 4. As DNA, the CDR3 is TGTGCCAGCAGCCCAACAGGGGGCGACTACAATGAGCAGTTCTTC. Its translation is CASSPTGGDYNEQFF.

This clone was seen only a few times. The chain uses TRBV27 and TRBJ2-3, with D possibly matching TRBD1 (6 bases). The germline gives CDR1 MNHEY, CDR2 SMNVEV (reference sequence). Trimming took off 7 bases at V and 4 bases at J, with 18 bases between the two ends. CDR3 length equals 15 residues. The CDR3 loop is CASTRWGQGADTQYF. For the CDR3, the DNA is TGTGCCAGCACCAGATGGGGGCAGGGAGCAGATACGCAGTATTTT.